This T cell receptor (beta chain) appears in the sequencing data of a study of T-cell memory formation after mild COVID-19. Study conclusions and caveats: A subset of responding clones appeared in pre-infection memory, suggesting cross-reactive memory joined. Whereas later expanders leaned CD4+, clones contracting day 15 to 85 showed a balanced CD4/CD8 makeup. Second-wave clones with a day 37 peak had unconfirmed SARS-CoV-2 specificity.

Turning to this clonotype: Its target is not known.

The germline V gene encodes CDR1 DFQATT and CDR2 SNEGSKA (reference sequence). The J segment lost 10 bases and the V segment lost 0 bases, leaving 14 bases of the junction unmatched. CDR3 size: 17 residues. TCRdb re-derived calls from the 5' RACE reads in MiXCR, one entry per CDR3 protein. The data hold 350,000 to 500,000 distinct CDR3 sequences, with about 25% observed a single time. The sample comprised PBMCs or a T cell subset sorted from them (not recorded which). This TCR was recovered from an adult woman who had mild COVID-19 (a few samples of this study predate the infection). Cell type and time point are not known. This rearrangement joins TRBV20-1 to TRBJ1-6, with TRBD1 matching over 8 bases. This CDR3 reads CSARDADRGLLESPLHF. DNA for the CDR3: TGCAGTGCTAGAGATGCCGACAGGGGCCTATTGGAATCACCCCTCCACTTT.